This TCR beta chain was sequenced during a study of T cells in localized non-small cell lung cancer. Study-wide points: Measurement of T cell clonality placed uninvolved adjacent lung highest, above the level in tumor.

About this clone: Its antigen is still unknown.

Repertoires were generated with immunoSEQ multiplex PCR, while TCRdb's copy carries only in-frame clones and drops some. The sample yields approximately 35,000 clones, about 90% seen once. With 1 base removed from V and 7 bases from J, the gap between germline ends came to 11 bases. This CDR3 is 13 amino acids long. Per germline, CDR1 MNHNS and CDR2 SASEGT. Sequencing used PBMCs, obtained before any cancer treatment. The receptor's source is a man aged 40-75 years with stage II lung adenocarcinoma. The rearrangement uses TRBV6-1 and TRBJ2-7; D is perhaps TRBD2 (6 bases). CDR3 sequence reads: CASSEGRGREQYF. The CDR3 DNA follows: TGTGCCAGCAGTGAAGGGAGGGGAAGGGAGCAGTACTTC.